Listed below are T cell receptor beta chains from one sample, sequenced in a study of CD8+ T cells in alopecia areata. Generated by immunoSEQ multiplex PCR, the TCRdb table keeps only in-frame clones and is missing some. Of approximately 120,000 clones in the sample, roughly 50% were seen once. The sequencing input was NKG2D-low CD8+ T cells sorted from blood. The source of these receptors is a human donor with alopecia areata. Both conserved end residues are part of each CDR3. D genes are given only for firm matches. A clone size is listed for some rows: how often the clone was seen (once, few, many), or a class if it is expanded.

clone_size: -
d_call: -
j_call: TRBJ2-5
cdr3_length: 13
v_call: TRBV4-1
cdr3_aa: CASSTVWQETQYF
cdr3_nt: TGCGCCAGCAGCACCGTTTGGCAAGAGACCCAGTACTTC

clone_size: few
d_call: -
j_call: TRBJ2-1
cdr3_length: 14
v_call: TRBV7-9
cdr3_aa: CASSTPGLNNEQFF
cdr3_nt: TGTGCCAGCAGCACTCCCGGACTCAACAATGAGCAGTTCTTC

clone_size: -
d_call: -
j_call: TRBJ2-7
cdr3_length: 13
v_call: TRBV29-1
cdr3_aa: CSVGGEYYAEQYF
cdr3_nt: TGCAGCGTTGGCGGGGAATACTACGCCGAGCAGTACTTC

clone_size: -
d_call: -
j_call: TRBJ2-5
cdr3_length: 12
v_call: TRBV29-1
cdr3_aa: CSVERIQETQYF
cdr3_nt: TGCAGCGTTGAGAGGATTCAAGAGACCCAGTACTTC

clone_size: few
d_call: -
j_call: TRBJ2-7
cdr3_length: 15
v_call: TRBV29-1
cdr3_aa: CSVDFRGAVGYEQYF
cdr3_nt: -

clone_size: -
d_call: -
j_call: TRBJ2-2
cdr3_length: 13
v_call: TRBV14
cdr3_aa: CASSQYDTGELFF
cdr3_nt: TGTGCCAGCAGCCAGTATGACACCGGGGAGCTGTTTTTT

clone_size: -
d_call: -
j_call: TRBJ2-5
cdr3_length: 15
v_call: TRBV10-3
cdr3_aa: CAISEGRGSQETQYF
cdr3_nt: TGTGCCATCAGTGAGGGCAGGGGCTCCCAAGAGACCCAGTACTTC

clone_size: few
d_call: -
j_call: TRBJ2-2
cdr3_length: 13
v_call: TRBV29-1
cdr3_aa: CSVGGDNTGELFF
cdr3_nt: TGCAGCGTTGGGGGGGACAACACCGGGGAGCTGTTTTTT

clone_size: -
d_call: -
j_call: TRBJ2-7
cdr3_length: 13
v_call: TRBV11-2
cdr3_aa: CASSVGTPHEQYF
cdr3_nt: TGTGCCAGCAGCGTAGGGACCCCCCACGAGCAGTACTTC

clone_size: -
d_call: -
j_call: TRBJ2-3
cdr3_length: 15
v_call: TRBV30
cdr3_aa: CAWSMGLGVEDTQYF
cdr3_nt: TGTGCCTGGAGCATGGGATTGGGGGTTGAAGATACGCAGTATTTT

clone_size: -
d_call: -
j_call: TRBJ2-7
cdr3_length: 13
v_call: TRBV14
cdr3_aa: CASSQGALWEQYF
cdr3_nt: TGTGCCAGCAGCCAAGGTGCCCTCTGGGAGCAGTACTTC

clone_size: -
d_call: -
j_call: TRBJ2-1
cdr3_length: 11
v_call: TRBV29-1
cdr3_aa: CSVWYDNEQFF
cdr3_nt: TGCAGCGTTTGGTATGACAATGAGCAGTTCTTC

clone_size: few
d_call: -
j_call: TRBJ2-3
cdr3_length: 12
v_call: TRBV2
cdr3_aa: CASSVPDHTQYF
cdr3_nt: TGTGCCAGCAGTGTCCCAGATCATACGCAGTATTTT

clone_size: -
d_call: -
j_call: TRBJ2-3
cdr3_length: 10
v_call: TRBV2
cdr3_aa: CASGPDTQYF
cdr3_nt: TGTGCCAGCGGGCCAGATACGCAGTATTTT

clone_size: -
d_call: -
j_call: TRBJ1-5
cdr3_length: 12
v_call: TRBV30
cdr3_aa: CAWNSDNQPQHF
cdr3_nt: TGTGCCTGGAACTCAGACAATCAGCCCCAGCATTTT

clone_size: -
d_call: -
j_call: TRBJ2-7
cdr3_length: 12
v_call: TRBV5-6
cdr3_aa: CASSLGTYEQYF
cdr3_nt: TGTGCCAGCAGCTTGGGGACGTACGAGCAGTACTTC

clone_size: few
d_call: -
j_call: TRBJ2-3
cdr3_length: 14
v_call: TRBV29-1
cdr3_aa: CSVEEGQGTDTQYF
cdr3_nt: TGCAGCGTTGAAGAAGGGCAGGGAACAGATACGCAGTATTTT

clone_size: -
d_call: -
j_call: TRBJ1-2
cdr3_length: 13
v_call: TRBV7-9
cdr3_aa: CASSLIGDYGYTF
cdr3_nt: TGTGCCAGCAGCTTAATCGGGGACTATGGCTACACCTTC

clone_size: few
d_call: TRBD2
j_call: TRBJ2-1
cdr3_length: 16
v_call: TRBV29-1
cdr3_aa: CSVEPPTSGIHNEQFF
cdr3_nt: TGCAGCGTTGAACCTCCCACTAGCGGGATTCACAATGAGCAGTTCTTC

clone_size: -
d_call: TRBD1
j_call: TRBJ1-5
cdr3_length: 15
v_call: TRBV27
cdr3_aa: CASSLDRGGGQPQHF
cdr3_nt: TGTGCCAGCAGTTTGGACAGGGGGGGTGGTCAGCCCCAGCATTTT

clone_size: -
d_call: -
j_call: TRBJ1-2
cdr3_length: 12
v_call: TRBV29-1
cdr3_aa: CSVVVENYGYTF
cdr3_nt: TGCAGCGTTGTGGTCGAAAACTATGGCTACACCTTC

clone_size: few
d_call: -
j_call: TRBJ2-5
cdr3_length: 14
v_call: TRBV29-1
cdr3_aa: CSVGGGGPKETQYF
cdr3_nt: TGCAGCGTTGGTGGGGGAGGCCCAAAAGAGACCCAGTACTTC

clone_size: few
d_call: -
j_call: TRBJ2-7
cdr3_length: 13
v_call: TRBV14
cdr3_aa: CASSRDVTYEQYF
cdr3_nt: TGTGCCAGCAGCCGGGACGTTACCTACGAGCAGTACTTC